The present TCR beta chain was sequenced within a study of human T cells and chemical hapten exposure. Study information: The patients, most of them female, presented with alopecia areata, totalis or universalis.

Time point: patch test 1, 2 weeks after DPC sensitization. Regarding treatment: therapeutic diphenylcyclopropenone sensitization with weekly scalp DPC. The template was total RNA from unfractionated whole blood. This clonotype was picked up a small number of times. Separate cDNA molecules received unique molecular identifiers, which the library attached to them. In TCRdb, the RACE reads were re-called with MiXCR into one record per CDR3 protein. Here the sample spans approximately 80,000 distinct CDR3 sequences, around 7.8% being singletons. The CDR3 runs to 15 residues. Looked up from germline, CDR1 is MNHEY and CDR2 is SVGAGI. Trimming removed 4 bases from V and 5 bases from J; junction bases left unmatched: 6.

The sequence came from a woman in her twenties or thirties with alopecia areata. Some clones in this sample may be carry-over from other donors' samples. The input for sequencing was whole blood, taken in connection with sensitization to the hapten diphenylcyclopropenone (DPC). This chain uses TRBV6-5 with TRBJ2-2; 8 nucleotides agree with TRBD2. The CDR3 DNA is TGTGCCAGCAGTTCCAGCGGGGGTACAACCGGGGAGCTGTTTTTT. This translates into CASSSSGGTTGELFF.